Sequencing of this T cell receptor beta chain was carried out in a study of cytomegalovirus exposure and HLA in healthy donors. Across the whole study: Counted in an early data release were some 81 million unique TCRs from HLA-typed donors. Notes on the study in general: Later analysis identified a missense DCLRE1C variant that was linked to TCR beta V- and J-gene trimming.

PCR involved 60 Vbeta and 13 Jbeta primers. The protocol was immunoSEQ multiplex PCR, while the TCRdb copy is restricted to in-frame clones and leaves out a portion. The sample contains 200,000 to 250,000 clones, about three quarters of which appear only once. The CDR3 covers 15 residues. V shed 6 bases and J 4 bases; nucleotides not matched to a gene: 10. Germline V gene lookup returns CDR1 SGHRS and CDR2 YFSETQ. This clone has a handful of counts. The antigen remains unidentified. The chain links TRBV5-1 to TRBJ2-3; 8 nucleotides agree with TRBD2. The sequenced material came from PBMCs. The clonotype was recovered from a woman aged 55-69 years in good health and CMV-seropositive. This CDR3 reads CASKLAAGGPDTQYF. CDR3 coding DNA: TGCGCCAGCAAACTAGCGGCCGGGGGGCCAGATACGCAGTATTTT.